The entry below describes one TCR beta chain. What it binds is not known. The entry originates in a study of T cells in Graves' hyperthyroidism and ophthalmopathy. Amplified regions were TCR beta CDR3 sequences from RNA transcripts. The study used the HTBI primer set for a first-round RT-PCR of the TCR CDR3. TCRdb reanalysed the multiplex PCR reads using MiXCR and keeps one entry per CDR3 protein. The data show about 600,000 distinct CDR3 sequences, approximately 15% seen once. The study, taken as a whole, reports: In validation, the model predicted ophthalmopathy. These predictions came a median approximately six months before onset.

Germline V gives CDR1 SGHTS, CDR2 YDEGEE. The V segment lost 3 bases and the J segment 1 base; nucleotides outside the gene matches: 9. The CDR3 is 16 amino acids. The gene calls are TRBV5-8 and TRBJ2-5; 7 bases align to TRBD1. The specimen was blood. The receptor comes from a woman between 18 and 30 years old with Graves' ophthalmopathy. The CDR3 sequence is CASSSGTANFQETQYF. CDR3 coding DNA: TGTGCCAGCAGCTCCGGGACAGCGAATTTCCAAGAGACCCAGTACTTC. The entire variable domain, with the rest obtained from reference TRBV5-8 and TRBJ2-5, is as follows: EAGVTQSPTHLIKTRGQQATLRCSPISGHTSVYWYQQALGLGLQFLLWYDEGEERNRGNFPPRFSGRQFPNYSSELNVNALELEDSALYLCASSSGTANFQETQYFGPGTRLLVL.